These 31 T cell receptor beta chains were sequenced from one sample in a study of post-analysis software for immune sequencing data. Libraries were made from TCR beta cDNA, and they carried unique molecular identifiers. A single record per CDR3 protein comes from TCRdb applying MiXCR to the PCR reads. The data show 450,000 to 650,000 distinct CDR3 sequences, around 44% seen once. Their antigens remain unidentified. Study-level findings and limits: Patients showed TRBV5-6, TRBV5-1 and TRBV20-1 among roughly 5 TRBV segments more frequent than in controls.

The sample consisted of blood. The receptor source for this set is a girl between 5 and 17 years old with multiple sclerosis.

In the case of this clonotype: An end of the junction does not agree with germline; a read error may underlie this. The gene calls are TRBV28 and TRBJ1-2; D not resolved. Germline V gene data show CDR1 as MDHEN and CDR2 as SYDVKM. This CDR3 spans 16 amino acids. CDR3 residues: CASRSGGLGWNSGYTF. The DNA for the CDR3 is TGTGCCAGCAGATCAGGCGGTTTGGGGTGGAACTCTGGCTACACCTTC.

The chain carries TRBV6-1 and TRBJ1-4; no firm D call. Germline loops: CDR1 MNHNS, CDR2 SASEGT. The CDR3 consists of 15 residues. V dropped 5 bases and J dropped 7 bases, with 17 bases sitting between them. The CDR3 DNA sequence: TGTGCCAGCAGTCTTACATCAGCGGGATTTGAAAAACTGTTTTTT. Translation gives CASSLTSAGFEKLFF.

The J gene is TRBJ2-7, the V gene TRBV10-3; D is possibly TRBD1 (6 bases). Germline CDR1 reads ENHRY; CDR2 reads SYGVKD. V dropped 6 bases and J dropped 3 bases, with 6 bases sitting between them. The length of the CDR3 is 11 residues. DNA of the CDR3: TGTGCCATCAGCAGGGGCTACGAGCAGTACTTC. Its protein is CAISRGYEQYF.

The CDR3 region is CAISGTPGTSGTYEQYF. CDR3 in DNA: TGTGCCATCAGTGGCACTCCCGGGACTAGCGGCACCTACGAGCAGTACTTC. The V and J genes are TRBV10-3 and TRBJ2-7, with 11 nucleotides matching TRBD2. Germline loops: CDR1 ENHRY, CDR2 SYGVKD. The trim removed 4 bases at V and 2 bases at J, leaving 10 bases unmatched. The CDR3 totals 17 residues.

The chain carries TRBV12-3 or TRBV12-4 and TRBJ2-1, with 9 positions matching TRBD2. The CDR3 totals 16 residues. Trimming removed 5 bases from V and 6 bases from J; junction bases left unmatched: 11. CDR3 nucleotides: TGTGCCAGCAGTCAACTTCGGCGGGAGGGCCTCAATGAGCAGTTCTTC. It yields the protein CASSQLRREGLNEQFF.

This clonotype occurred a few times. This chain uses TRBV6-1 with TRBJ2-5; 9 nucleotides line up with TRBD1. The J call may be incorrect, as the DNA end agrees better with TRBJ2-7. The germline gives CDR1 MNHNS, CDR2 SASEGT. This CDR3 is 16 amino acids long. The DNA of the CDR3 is TGTGCCAGCAGTGACCCACAGGGGGCACGGGTCTACGAGCAGTACTTC. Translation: CASSDPQGARVYEQYF.

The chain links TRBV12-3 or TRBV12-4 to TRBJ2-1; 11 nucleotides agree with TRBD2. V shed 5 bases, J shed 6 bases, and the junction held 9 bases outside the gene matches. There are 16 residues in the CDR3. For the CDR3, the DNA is TGTGCCAGCAGTGAACCGGGACTAGCGGTTGGCAATGAGCAGTTCTTC. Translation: CASSEPGLAVGNEQFF.

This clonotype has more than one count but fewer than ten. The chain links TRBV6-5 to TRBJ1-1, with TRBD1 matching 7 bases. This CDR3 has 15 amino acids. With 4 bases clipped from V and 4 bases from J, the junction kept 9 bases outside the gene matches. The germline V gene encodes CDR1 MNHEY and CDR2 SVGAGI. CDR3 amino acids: CASSSGDSASTEAFF. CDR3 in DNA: TGTGCCAGCAGTTCCGGGGACAGCGCCTCCACTGAAGCTTTCTTT.

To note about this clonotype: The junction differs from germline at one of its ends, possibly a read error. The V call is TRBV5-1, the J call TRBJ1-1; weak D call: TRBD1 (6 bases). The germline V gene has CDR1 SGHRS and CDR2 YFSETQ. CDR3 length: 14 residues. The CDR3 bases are TGCGCCAGCAGCTTGGCGAACAGGGATACTGAAGCCTTCTTT. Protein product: CASSLANRDTEAFF.

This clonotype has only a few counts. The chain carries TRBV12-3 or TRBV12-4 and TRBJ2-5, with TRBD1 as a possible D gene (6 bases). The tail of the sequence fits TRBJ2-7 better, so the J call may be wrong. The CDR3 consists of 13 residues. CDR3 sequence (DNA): TGTGCCACTCGGACAGCAGAGGGGCACGAGCAGTACTTC. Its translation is CATRTAEGHEQYF.

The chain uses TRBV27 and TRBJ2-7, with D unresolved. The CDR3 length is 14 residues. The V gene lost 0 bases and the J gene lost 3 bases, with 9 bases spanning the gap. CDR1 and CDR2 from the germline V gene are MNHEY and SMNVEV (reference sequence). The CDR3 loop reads CASSLSIDGYEQYF. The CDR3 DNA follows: TGTGCCAGCAGTTTATCGATAGACGGCTACGAGCAGTACTTC.

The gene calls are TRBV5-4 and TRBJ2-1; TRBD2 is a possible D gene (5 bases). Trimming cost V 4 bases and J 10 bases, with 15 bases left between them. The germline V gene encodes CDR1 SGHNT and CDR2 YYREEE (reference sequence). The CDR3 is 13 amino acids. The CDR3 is CASSPPGSYEQFF. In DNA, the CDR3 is TGTGCCAGCAGCCCTCCGGGGTCCTACGAGCAGTTCTTC.

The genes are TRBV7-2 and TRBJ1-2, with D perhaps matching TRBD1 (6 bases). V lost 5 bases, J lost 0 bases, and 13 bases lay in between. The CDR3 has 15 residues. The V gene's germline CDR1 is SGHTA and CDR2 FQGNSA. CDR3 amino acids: CASSPWTASNYGYTF. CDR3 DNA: TGTGCCAGCAGCCCATGGACAGCCTCTAACTATGGCTACACCTTC.

Here the CDR3 DNA reads TGCAGTGCCCCTCTTTCGGACAGGTCAGATGGCTACACCTTC. Protein: CSAPLSDRSDGYTF. This chain joins TRBV20-1 and TRBJ1-2, with TRBD1 identical over 7 bases. The V gene end was trimmed by 6 bases and the J gene end by 6 bases; junction bases not matched to a gene: 13. Germline V lookup: CDR1 DFQATT, CDR2 SNEGSKA (reference sequence). The CDR3 is 14 residues long.

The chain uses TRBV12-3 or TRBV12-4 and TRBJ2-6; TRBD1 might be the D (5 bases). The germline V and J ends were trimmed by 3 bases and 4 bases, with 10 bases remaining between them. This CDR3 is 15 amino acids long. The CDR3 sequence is CASSFRQLGANVLTF. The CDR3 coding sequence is TGTGCCAGCAGTTTTCGACAGTTGGGGGCCAACGTCCTGACTTTC.

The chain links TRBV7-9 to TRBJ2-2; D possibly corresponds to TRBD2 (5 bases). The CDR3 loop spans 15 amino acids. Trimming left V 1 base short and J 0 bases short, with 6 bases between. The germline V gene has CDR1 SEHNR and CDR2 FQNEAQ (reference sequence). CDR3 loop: CASSLVTTNTGELFF. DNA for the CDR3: TGTGCCAGCAGCTTAGTGACTACGAACACCGGGGAGCTGTTTTTT. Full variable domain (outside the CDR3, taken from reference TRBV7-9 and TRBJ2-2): DTGVSQNPRHKITKRGQNVTFRCDPISEHNRLYWYRQTLGQGPEFLTYFQNEAQLEKSRLLSDRFSAERPKGSFSTLEIQRTEQGDSAMYLCASSLVTTNTGELFFGEGSRLTVL.

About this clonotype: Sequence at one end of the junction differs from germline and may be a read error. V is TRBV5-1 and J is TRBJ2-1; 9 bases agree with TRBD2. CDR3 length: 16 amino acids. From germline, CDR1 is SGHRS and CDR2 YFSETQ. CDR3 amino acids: CASGLGASSGSAEQFF. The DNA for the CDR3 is TGCGCCAGCGGCTTGGGCGCGAGTAGCGGGAGTGCTGAGCAGTTCTTC. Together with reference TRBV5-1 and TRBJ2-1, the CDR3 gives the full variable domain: KAGVTQTPRYLIKTRGQQVTLSCSPISGHRSVSWYQQTPGQGLQFLFEYFSETQRNKGNFPGRFSGRQFSNSRSEMNVSTLELGDSALYLCASGLGASSGSAEQFFGPGTRLTVL.

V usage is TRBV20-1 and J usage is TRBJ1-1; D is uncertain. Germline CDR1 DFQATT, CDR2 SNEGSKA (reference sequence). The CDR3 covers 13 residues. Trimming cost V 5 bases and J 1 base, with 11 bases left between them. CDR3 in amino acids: CSALGKANTEAFF. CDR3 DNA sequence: TGCAGTGCTCTAGGAAAGGCGAACACTGAAGCTTTCTTT.

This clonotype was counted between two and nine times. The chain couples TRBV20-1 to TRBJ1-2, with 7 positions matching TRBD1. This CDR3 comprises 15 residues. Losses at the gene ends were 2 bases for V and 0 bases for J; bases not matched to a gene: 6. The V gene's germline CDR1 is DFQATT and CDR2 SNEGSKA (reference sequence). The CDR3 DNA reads TGCAGTGCTAGAATCAAGGGGGCCTCTAACTATGGCTACACCTTC. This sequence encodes CSARIKGASNYGYTF.

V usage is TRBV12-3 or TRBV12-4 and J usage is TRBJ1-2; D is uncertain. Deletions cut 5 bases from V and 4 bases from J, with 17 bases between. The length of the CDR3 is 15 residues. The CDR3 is CASSPARRVRYGYTF. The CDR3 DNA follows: TGTGCCAGCAGTCCCGCCCGGCGAGTACGCTATGGCTACACCTTC.

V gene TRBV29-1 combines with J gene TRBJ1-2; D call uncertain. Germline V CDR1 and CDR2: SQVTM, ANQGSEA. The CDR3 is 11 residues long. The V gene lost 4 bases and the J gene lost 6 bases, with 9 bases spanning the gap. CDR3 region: CSVGSEDGYTF. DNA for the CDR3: TGCAGCGTTGGGAGTGAGGATGGCTACACCTTC.

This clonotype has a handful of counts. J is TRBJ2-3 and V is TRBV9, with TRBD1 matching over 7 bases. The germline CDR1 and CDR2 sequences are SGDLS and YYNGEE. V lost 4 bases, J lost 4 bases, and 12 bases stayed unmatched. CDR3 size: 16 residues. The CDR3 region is CASSPRTGPTADTQYF. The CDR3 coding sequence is TGTGCCAGCAGCCCCCGGACAGGTCCCACAGCAGATACGCAGTATTTT.

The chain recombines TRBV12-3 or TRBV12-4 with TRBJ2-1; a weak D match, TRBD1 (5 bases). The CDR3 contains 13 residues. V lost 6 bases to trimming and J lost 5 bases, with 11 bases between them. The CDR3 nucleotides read TGTGCCAGCAGGTGGCCCAGGGACAATGAGCAGTTCTTC. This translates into CASRWPRDNEQFF.

The DNA of the CDR3 is TGTGCCAGCAGTTTCTCCGGGACAACGAACACCGGGGAGCTGTTTTTT. Amino acid sequence: CASSFSGTTNTGELFF. The gene calls are TRBV6-6 and TRBJ2-2, with D possibly being TRBD1 (6 bases). The germline CDR1 and CDR2 sequences are MNHNY and SVGAGI (reference sequence). The ends were cut back, 4 bases at V and 0 bases at J, with 12 bases in the middle. The CDR3 sequence is 16 residues long.

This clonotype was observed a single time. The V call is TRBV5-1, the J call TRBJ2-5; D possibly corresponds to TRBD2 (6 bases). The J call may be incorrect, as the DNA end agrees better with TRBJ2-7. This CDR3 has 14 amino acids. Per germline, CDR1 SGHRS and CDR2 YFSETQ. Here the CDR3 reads CASSWSGRDFEQYF. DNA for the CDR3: TGCGCCAGCAGCTGGTCAGGGCGGGATTTCGAGCAGTACTTC.

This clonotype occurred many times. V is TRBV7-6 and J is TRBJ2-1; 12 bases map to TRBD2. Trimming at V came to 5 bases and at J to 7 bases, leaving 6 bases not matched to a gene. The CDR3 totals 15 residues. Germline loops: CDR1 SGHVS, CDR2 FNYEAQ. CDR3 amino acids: CASSPTSGGSNEQFF. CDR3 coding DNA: TGTGCCAGCAGCCCAACTAGCGGGGGGTCTAATGAGCAGTTCTTC.

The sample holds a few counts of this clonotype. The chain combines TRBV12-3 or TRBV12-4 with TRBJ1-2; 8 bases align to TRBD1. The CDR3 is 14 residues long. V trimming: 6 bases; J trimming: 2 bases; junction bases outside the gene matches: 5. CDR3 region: CASSRRDRNYGYTF. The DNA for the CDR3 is TGTGCCAGCAGCCGCCGGGACAGGAACTATGGCTACACCTTC.

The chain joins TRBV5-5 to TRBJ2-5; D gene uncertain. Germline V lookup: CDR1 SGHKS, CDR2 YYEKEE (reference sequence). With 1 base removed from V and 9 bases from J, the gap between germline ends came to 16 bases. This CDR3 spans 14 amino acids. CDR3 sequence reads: CASSLLERNQPQYF. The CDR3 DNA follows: TGTGCCAGCAGCTTGCTGGAGCGCAATCAGCCCCAGTACTTC.

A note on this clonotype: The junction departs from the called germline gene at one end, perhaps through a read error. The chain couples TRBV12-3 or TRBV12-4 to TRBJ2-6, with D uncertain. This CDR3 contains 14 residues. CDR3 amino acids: CASSAGSGTNVLTF. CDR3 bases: TGTGCCAGCAGTGCCGGGTCTGGGACCAACGTCCTGACTTTC.

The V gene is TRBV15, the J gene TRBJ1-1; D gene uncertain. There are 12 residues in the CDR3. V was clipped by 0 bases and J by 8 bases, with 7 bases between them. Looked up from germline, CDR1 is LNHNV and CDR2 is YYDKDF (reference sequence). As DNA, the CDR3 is TGTGCCACCAGCAGAGATCAAGGGGAAGCTTTCTTT. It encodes CATSRDQGEAFF.

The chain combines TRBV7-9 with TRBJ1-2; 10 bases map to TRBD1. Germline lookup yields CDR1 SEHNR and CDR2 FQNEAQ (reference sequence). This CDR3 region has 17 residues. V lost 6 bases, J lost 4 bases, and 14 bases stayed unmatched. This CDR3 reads CASSSTPGTGVGYGYTF. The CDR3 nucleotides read TGTGCCAGCAGTTCAACCCCCGGGACAGGGGTAGGCTATGGCTACACCTTC.